This T cell receptor (beta chain) derives from a study of cytomegalovirus exposure and HLA in healthy donors. In the study overall: Prior work identified around 100 million unique TCR beta sequences in some 180 million T cells.

The germline V gene has CDR1 MDHEN and CDR2 SYDVKM. V dropped 6 bases and J dropped 5; count of bases not matched to a gene: 15. CDR3 length: 16 residues. Study findings and constraints: Researchers reported from a later analysis that most CMV-associated TCR beta chains appeared HLA-restricted.

On this clone itself: Its antigen is unknown.

The PCR employed 60 Vbeta primers together with 13 Jbeta primers. Measured with immunoSEQ multiplex PCR; TCRdb has only the in-frame clones, and not every one. The sample totals just over 200,000 clones. The sequenced material came from PBMCs. This chain links TRBV28 with TRBJ2-7, with TRBD2 matching over 8 bases. This sequence was found in a girl aged 2 to 10 in good health and CMV-seropositive. The CDR3 loop reads CASSRVPLAGGDEQYF. CDR3 coding DNA: TGTGCCAGCAGCCGCGTCCCCCTAGCGGGTGGGGACGAGCAGTACTTC.